This T cell receptor beta chain is drawn from a study of CD8 T cells in Susac syndrome. The RNA, about 0.5 to 1 ug, was put through reverse transcription using random hexamers. An immunoSEQ multiplex PCR amplified TCR beta CDR3 over 54 Vbeta and 13 Jbeta. TCRdb re-analysed the immunoSEQ multiplex PCR reads in MiXCR, keeping a single row per CDR3 protein. The table has around 99,000 distinct CDR3 sequences, roughly 95% seen once. The CDR3 contains 13 residues. Unmatched junction bases numbered 5, after V lost 3 bases and J lost 7 bases. Germline V gene data show CDR1 as DFQATT and CDR2 as SNEGSKA (reference sequence). The sequenced target, TCR beta, came from blood CD8+ and CD4+ T cells.

The sequenced material came from CD4+ T cells from PBMCs. The receptor was derived from a human donor in good health. The rearrangement links TRBV20-1 to TRBJ1-5; 8 bases map to TRBD1. In nucleotides, the CDR3 is TGCAGTGCTAGCCGGGACAGGAGCCAGCCCCAGCATTTT. Translation: CSASRDRSQPQHF.